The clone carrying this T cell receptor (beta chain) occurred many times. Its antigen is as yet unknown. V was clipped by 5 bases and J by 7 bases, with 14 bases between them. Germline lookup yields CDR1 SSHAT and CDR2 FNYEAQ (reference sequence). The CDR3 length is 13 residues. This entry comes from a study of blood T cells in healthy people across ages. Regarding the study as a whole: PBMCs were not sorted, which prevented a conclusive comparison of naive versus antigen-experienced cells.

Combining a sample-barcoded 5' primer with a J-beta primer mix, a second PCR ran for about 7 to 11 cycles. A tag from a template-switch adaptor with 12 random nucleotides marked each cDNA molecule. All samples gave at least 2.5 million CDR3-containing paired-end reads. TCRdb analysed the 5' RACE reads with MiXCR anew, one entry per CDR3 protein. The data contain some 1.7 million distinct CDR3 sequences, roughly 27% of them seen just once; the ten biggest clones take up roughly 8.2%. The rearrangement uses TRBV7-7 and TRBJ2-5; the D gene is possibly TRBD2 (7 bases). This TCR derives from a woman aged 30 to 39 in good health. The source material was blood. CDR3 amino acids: CASSGGALGTQYF. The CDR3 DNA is TGTGCCAGCAGCGGGGGGGCCTTAGGGACCCAGTACTTC.